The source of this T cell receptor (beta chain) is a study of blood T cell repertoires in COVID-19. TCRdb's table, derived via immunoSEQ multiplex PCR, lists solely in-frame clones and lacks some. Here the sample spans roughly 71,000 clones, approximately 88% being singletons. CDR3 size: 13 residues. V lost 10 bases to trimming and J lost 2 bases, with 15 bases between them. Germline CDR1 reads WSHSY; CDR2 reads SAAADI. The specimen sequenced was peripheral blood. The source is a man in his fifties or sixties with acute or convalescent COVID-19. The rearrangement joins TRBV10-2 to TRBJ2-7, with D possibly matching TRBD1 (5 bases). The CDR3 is CATQGGDTYEQYF. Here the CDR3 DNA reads TGCGCCACCCAGGGCGGTGACACCTACGAGCAGTACTTC.